The T cell receptor (beta chain) described here comes from a study of blood T cell repertoires in COVID-19 (dated by TCRdb to 2020 to 2021). With respect to the entire study: Collaborator samples came from the United States, Italy and Spain and covered acute and convalescent phases of COVID-19. Sample metadata almost always included a de-identified subject ID, COVID-19 status, age in years and sex. HLA class I and class II types, where available, came from metadata supplied by the sample provider rather than from assay-based typing. The dataset comprised deeply sampled blood TCRbeta repertoires from subjects exposed to, actively infected with, or recovered from COVID-19. The prospective study material was composed of cDNA or gDNA derived from T cells, B-cell-depleted T cells, or PBMCs. The samples were drawn from two sources: the first 160 participants of the ongoing ImmuneRACE study, and about 1,300 subjects contributed by 6 global collaborators. The repertoires were released in a freely available public database meant as a resource for research on the immune response to SARS-CoV-2. Broader findings and caveats from the paper: The amount of clinical and demographic metadata varied by source and participant and was provided uncurated.

The immunoSEQ Assay, a bias-controlled multiplex PCR, was used to amplify TCRbeta CDR3 regions from genomic DNA. As for how the authors treated the data: Within the assay, amplification of reference gene primers was used to estimate how many nucleated cells each sample contained. To quantify the absolute abundance of each unique TCRbeta CDR3 rearrangement, sequence reads were collapsed and filtered. For each sample, productive Simpson clonality was calculated as the square root of Simpson's diversity index over productive rearrangements. TCRdb holds this immuneACCESS table with in-frame rearrangements only. Some clones are missing; in checked studies, unresolved V genes explain under half, and the rest has no known cause. That table supplies the V and J calls and clone size; D and trimming were determined from the DNA. The sample table lists about 160,000 clones, 79% of them with a count of one. In total, the top ten clones hold more than 6.5% of the sample.

Notes on this clone: There is no known antigen for this receptor. One end of the junction varies from germline; a read error may be responsible.

In Seattle, one collaborating source enrolled patients while the infection was active and tracked those patients longitudinally over the course of disease. Each collaborating institution followed its own protocols to collect whole blood in K2EDTA tubes. Collaborator samples were shipped for TCRbeta analysis as frozen whole blood, isolated PBMCs, or DNA extracted from either sample type. The CDR3 runs 15 amino acids, cysteine and phenylalanine included. The kept DNA is CDR3 alone, 45 bases in frame from the first base. The germline V gene gives CDR1 as SGHTA and CDR2 as FQGTGA. This sequence originates from a woman aged 55-75 years with COVID-19, enrolled during active disease. The sequence joins TRBV7-3 to TRBJ2-1; TRBD2 aligns with 8 central bases. The sequencing input was peripheral blood. The DNA is TGTGCCAGCAGCTTAGCGGGGGGCTCCCACAATGAGCAGTTCTTC. Translation gives CASSLAGGSHNEQFF.